The clone carrying this TCR beta chain appeared once. Antigen unknown. The data were taken from a study of beta chain features in type 1 diabetes. Points from the study as a whole: The naive, central memory and Treg TCRB repertoires showed an apparent similarity that was greater among patients than among healthy donors. At VDJ recombination sites, type 1 diabetes patients had fewer insertions and more deleted nucleotides.

CD4+ naive, central memory, regulatory and stem cell-like memory subsets were isolated by sorting on CD45RO/CCR7/CD25/CD127/CD95/CD27. TCRB transcripts that were expressed got sequenced, as all of the isolated RNA had been reverse transcribed. Sequencing produced, on average, around 980,000 reads for the stem cell-like memory T cell samples. Here immunoSEQ multiplex PCR was the method, and the copy in TCRdb shows in-frame clones only, minus some. This sample carries around 44,000 clones, 50% of them seen once, and the ten largest clones take 0.25%. Sequencing was done on a sample of stem cell memory CD4+ T cells from blood. The sequence was collected from a woman in her twenties or thirties in good health.

This CDR3 reads CASSKLRERMGYTF. The CDR3 nucleotides read TGTGCCAGCAGTAAGCTCCGGGAGCGAATGGGCTACACCTTC. The chain links TRBV28 to TRBJ1-2; D unresolved. Looked up from germline, CDR1 is MDHEN and CDR2 is SYDVKM. The CDR3 loop spans 14 amino acids. V was trimmed by 5 bases and J by 8 bases, leaving 18 bases between them.